This TCR beta chain was captured in a study of T cell repertoires in cytomegalovirus infection. Looking at the study overall: TCR beta signatures that were public indicated CMV infection and matching HLA type. Study-level points and caveats: Dominating the ex vivo response were HLA-C-restricted CMV-specific TCR beta clonotypes. People with CMV and the relevant HLA were identified by cumulative public TCR beta family frequency.

TCRdb re-called the reads through MiXCR, storing one row per CDR3 protein. The sample has roughly 250,000 distinct CDR3 sequences, 22% seen once. Germline values: CDR1 MNHEY, CDR2 SMNVEV (reference sequence). The length of the CDR3 is 12 residues. The germline V and J ends were trimmed by 2 bases and 6 bases, with 6 bases remaining between them. Details on this clonotype: Antigen unknown.

What was sequenced was CD8+ T cells from PBMCs. The sequence came from a human donor in good health (CMV status not recorded). Some clones in this sample may be carry-over from other donors' samples. The chain has TRBV27 and TRBJ2-3; the D is unclear. CDR3 coding DNA: TGTGCCAGCAGTTTAAACGGCGATACGCAGTATTTT. The encoded protein is CASSLNGDTQYF.